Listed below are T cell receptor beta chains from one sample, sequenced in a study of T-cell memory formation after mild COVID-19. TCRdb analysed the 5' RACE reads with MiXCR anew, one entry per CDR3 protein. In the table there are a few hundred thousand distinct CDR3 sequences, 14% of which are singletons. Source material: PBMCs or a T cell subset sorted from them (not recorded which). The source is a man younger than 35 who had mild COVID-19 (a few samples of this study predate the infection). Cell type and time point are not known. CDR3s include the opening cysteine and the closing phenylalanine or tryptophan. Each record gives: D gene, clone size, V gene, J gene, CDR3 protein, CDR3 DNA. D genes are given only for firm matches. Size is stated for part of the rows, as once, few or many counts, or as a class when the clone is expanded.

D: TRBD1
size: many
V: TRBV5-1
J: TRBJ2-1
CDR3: CASSSGQGNKEQFF
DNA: TGCGCCAGCAGCTCCGGACAGGGGAATAAGGAGCAGTTCTTC

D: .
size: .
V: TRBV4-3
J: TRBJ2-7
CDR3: CASSQGAGLTYEQYF
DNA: TGCGCCAGCAGCCAAGGGGCTGGGTTAACCTACGAGCAGTACTTC

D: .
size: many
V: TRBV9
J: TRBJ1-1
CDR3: CASSVDGGPTEAFF
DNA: TGTGCCAGCAGCGTAGATGGGGGGCCCACTGAAGCTTTCTTT

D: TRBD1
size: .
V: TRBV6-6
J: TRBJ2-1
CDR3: CASRGTGADEQFF
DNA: TGTGCCAGCAGGGGGACAGGGGCCGATGAGCAGTTCTTC

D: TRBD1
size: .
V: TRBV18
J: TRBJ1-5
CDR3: CASSGQEHQPQHF
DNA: TGTGCCAGCTCCGGACAGGAACATCAGCCCCAGCATTTT

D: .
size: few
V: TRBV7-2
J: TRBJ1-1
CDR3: CASSLTTGTEVFF
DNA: TGTGCCAGCAGCTTGACGACGGGGACTGAAGTTTTCTTT

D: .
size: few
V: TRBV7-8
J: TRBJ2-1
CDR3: CASSLRGESNEQFF
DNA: TGTGCCAGCAGCCTCCGAGGGGAGAGCAATGAGCAGTTCTTC

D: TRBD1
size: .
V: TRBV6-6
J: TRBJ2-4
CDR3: CASSYVTGAKNIQYF
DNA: TGTGCCAGCAGTTACGTGACAGGGGCCAAAAACATTCAGTACTTC

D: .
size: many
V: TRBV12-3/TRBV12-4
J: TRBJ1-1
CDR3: CASRKVAGEAFF
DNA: TGTGCCAGCAGAAAAGTGGCCGGTGAAGCTTTCTTT

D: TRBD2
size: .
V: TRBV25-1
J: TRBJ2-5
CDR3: CASSEGTSGQETQYF
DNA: TGTGCCAGCAGTGAAGGGACTAGCGGGCAAGAGACCCAGTACTTC

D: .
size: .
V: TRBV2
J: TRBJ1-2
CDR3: CASSTHQSPSGYTF
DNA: TGTGCCAGCAGCACCCACCAGAGTCCCTCTGGCTACACCTTC

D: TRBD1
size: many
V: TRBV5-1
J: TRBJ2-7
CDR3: CASRRQPAGGEQYF
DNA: TGCGCCAGCAGGCGTCAGCCCGCAGGGGGCGAGCAGTACTTC

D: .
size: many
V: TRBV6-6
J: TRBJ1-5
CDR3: CASSVQGWPQHF
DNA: TGTGCCAGCAGCGTACAAGGGTGGCCCCAGCATTTT

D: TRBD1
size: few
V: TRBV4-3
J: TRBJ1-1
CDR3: CASREGFETGFYRPKPEAFF
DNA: TGCGCCAGCAGGGAAGGTTTCGAGACAGGGTTTTATCGGCCCAAACCTGAAGCTTTCTTT

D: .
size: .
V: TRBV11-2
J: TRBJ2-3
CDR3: CASSFPVLARGTDTQYF
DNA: TGTGCCAGCAGCTTCCCCGTCCTAGCGAGGGGCACAGATACGCAGTATTTT